The sequence of this T cell receptor beta chain was determined in a study of cytotoxic CD8 clonotypes in ibrutinib-treated CLL. About the study: The study included roughly 10 relapsed/refractory and 15 treatment-naive patients; roughly 17 had IGHV unmutated disease. Recorded responses included 24 partial and 2 complete; following median roughly 74 months, 14 stayed remitted and roughly twelve progressed.

The repertoire was sequenced with immunoSEQ multiplex PCR; TCRdb's copy has only in-frame clones and lacks some. The sample shows 200,000 to 250,000 clones, approximately 70% of them seen only once. As concerns this clone: The antigen remains undetermined.

The study, taken as a whole, reports: Public clonotypes (which were uncommon) either contracted or remained stable on treatment. Clonality measured at baseline exceeded age-matched healthy donors, tracking circulating CD8+ T-cell counts.

The CDR3 runs to 15 residues. Germline assignment: CDR1 SGDLS and CDR2 YYNGEE. V lost 1 base and J lost 3, with 11 bases in between. The source material was PBMCs, sampled after 12 months of ibrutinib treatment. This chain connects TRBV9 to TRBJ1-3; D is undetermined. The source of this sequence is a human donor with chronic lymphocytic leukemia. The CDR3 here is CASSVSSGFGNTIYF. CDR3 DNA sequence: TGTGCCAGCAGCGTAAGCTCGGGGTTTGGAAACACCATATATTTT.